This record concerns one T cell receptor (beta chain) sequence. In its sample, this clonotype was seen a few times. Its antigen is not yet known. No base-level quality is on record; no much larger clone is a single base apart. To demonstrate the VDJtools post-analysis software, the study profiled TCR beta repertoires from the peripheral blood of approximately twelve young patients with multiple sclerosis. The patients with multiple sclerosis were children and adolescents between 6 and 15 years of age. The data are from a study of post-analysis software for immune sequencing data (dated by TCRdb to about 2015). Describing the broader study: Relapsing-remitting, secondary progressive and progressive-relapsing multiple sclerosis were recorded as disease courses, and subtype annotation was lacking for some patients. The multiple sclerosis patient repertoires were compared with 11 previously published healthy control repertoires from donors aged roughly 6 to 25 years. A subset of samples was prepared in parallel using single-end sample barcoding, then pooled and co-amplified after Illumina adapter ligation.

Receptor amplification or capture employed PCR. The data were produced on an Illumina HiSeq 2500. To reduce PCR and sequencing biases, unique molecular identifiers were incorporated into the TCR beta cDNA libraries. Some 500,000 cDNA molecules were obtained per 1 to 10 million input T cells, so each molecule approximated one T cell. The patient libraries were prepared and sequenced with the same protocol used for the earlier healthy control dataset. Samples belonging to the same batch were prepared together, multiplexed and sequenced on a shared HiSeq lane. From the authors' description of their analysis: Raw barcoded reads were processed with MIGEC, discarding single-read molecular identifier groups before consensus assembly and CDR3 extraction. VDJtools was used for post-analysis of the clonotype tables, with diversity normalized by down-sampling every dataset to the smallest sample size. To correct batch-related cross-sample contamination, repertoire overlap clustering matched CDR3 amino acid sequences but not nucleotide sequences. TCRdb reprocessed the public reads (quality trimming at Q25 with fastp, clone calling with MiXCR) and kept in-frame beta chains. Rows are combined by CDR3 protein, so each entry shows the most common genes and DNA. TCRdb, not the original authors, processed these V and J calls. The sample table records a few hundred thousand distinct CDR3 sequences; 30% to 40% of these occur just once. The ten largest account for about 6% of the sample.

What the authors observed across the whole study: Direct clustering with F measure showed strong co-clustering of samples prepared in the same batch, prompting a batch-effect correction. Significantly higher frequencies in patients than in controls were found for five or six TRBV segments, including TRBV5-6, TRBV5-1 and TRBV20-1. Normalized Chao1 diversity was significantly lower in multiple sclerosis patients than controls, suggesting substantial peripheral T-cell clonal expansion. The control group was slightly older than the multiple sclerosis patient group.

V has 1 base trimmed and J has 3 bases trimmed; junction bases matching no gene number 6. The CDR3, cysteine through phenylalanine, is 16 amino acids long. Left in the record is the CDR3 DNA by itself, 48 bases read in frame from the first base. Looking up the germline V gene yields CDR1 MDHEN and CDR2 SYDVKM. The receptor's source is a girl aged 2-17 years with multiple sclerosis. The sample taken for sequencing was blood. The chain is made from TRBV28 and TRBJ2-7; the junction holds 10 bases that match TRBD2. The nucleotide sequence reads as follows: TGTGCCAGCAGTTTATTCCCTAGCGGGGGATACTACGAGCAGTACTTC. Its protein reads: CASSLFPSGGYYEQYF. The full variable domain, with segments outside the CDR3 supplied by the reference TRBV28 and TRBJ2-7 proteins, appears as DVKVTQSSRYLVKRTGEKVFLECVQDMDHENMFWYRQDPGLGLRLIYFSYDVKMKEKGDIPEGYSVSREKKERFSLILESASTNQTSMYLCASSLFPSGGYYEQYFGPGTRLTVT.